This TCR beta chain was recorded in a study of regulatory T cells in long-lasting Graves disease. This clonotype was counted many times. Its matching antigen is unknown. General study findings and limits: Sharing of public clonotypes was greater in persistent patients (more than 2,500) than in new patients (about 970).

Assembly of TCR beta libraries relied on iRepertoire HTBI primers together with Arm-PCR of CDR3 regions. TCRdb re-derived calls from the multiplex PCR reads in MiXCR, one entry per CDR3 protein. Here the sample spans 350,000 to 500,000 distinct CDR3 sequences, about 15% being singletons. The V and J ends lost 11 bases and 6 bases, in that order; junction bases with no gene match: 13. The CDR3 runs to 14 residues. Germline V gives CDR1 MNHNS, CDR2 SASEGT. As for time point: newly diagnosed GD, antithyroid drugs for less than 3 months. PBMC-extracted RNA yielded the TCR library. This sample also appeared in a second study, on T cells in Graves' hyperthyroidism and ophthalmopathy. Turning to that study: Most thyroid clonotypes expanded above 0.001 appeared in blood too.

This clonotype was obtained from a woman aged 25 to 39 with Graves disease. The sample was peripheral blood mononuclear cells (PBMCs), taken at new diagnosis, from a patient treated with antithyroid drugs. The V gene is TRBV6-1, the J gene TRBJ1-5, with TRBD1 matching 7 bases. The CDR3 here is CASRTGGAGQPQHF. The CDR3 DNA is TGTGCCTCCAGGACAGGTGGGGCGGGTCAGCCCCAGCATTTT.